This TCR beta chain was found in a study of blood T cells in healthy people across ages. A few counts support this clonotype. A second PCR, run for roughly 7 to 12 cycles, used a sample-barcoded 5' primer plus a J-beta primer mix. Using its own MiXCR run on the 5' RACE reads, TCRdb lists one record per CDR3 protein. The table has 700,000 to 900,000 distinct CDR3 sequences, roughly 53% seen once. CDR1 and CDR2 from the germline V gene are MNHNY and SVGAGI (reference sequence). This CDR3 region has 16 residues. Trimming cost V 4 bases and J 6 bases; bases outside gene matches: 11. This chain joins TRBV6-6 and TRBJ1-2; TRBD1 matches 10 bases. The clonotype comes from a man of 80 years or more in good health. Sequencing was performed on blood. The CDR3 protein is CASSSPPGQGRDGYTF. The CDR3 coding sequence is TGTGCCAGCAGTTCCCCCCCGGGACAGGGGAGGGATGGCTACACCTTC.